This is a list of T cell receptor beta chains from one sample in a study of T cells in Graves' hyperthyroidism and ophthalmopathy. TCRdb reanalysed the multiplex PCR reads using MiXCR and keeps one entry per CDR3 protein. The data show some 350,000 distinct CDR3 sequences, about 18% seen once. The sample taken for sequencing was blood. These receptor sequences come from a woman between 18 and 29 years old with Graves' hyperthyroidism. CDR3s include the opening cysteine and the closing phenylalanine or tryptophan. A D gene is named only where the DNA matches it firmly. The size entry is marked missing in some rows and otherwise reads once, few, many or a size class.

CASSYGPLNTEAFF | TGTGCCAGCAGTTATGGACCGTTGAACACTGAAGCTTTCTTT | TRBV6-5 | NA | many | TRBJ1-1
CSARRQSSNYGYTF | TGCAGTGCTAGGAGACAGAGCTCTAACTATGGCTACACCTTC | TRBV20-1 | NA | many | TRBJ1-2
CASSPGENIKPQHF | TGTGCCAGCTCACCGGGGGAGAATATCAAACCCCAGCATTTT | TRBV18 | NA | few | TRBJ1-5
CASSILAGELFF | TGTGCCAGCAGTATCCTAGCCGGGGAGCTGTTTTTT | TRBV6-1 | NA | many | TRBJ2-2
CASSYSSQGDTEAFF | TGTGCCAGCAGTTACTCGAGTCAGGGGGACACTGAAGCTTTCTTT | TRBV6-5 | TRBD1 | many | TRBJ1-1
CASSEVAGWGSGSPLHF | TGTGCCAGCAGTGAAGTTGCGGGCTGGGGATCGGGTTCACCCCTCCACTTT | TRBV6-1 | NA | many | TRBJ1-6
CASIIGDTDNEQFF | TGTGCCAGCATTATCGGGGACACCGACAATGAGCAGTTCTTC | TRBV12-3/TRBV12-4 | NA | many | TRBJ2-1
CASSSWGKRGGDETQYF | TGTGCCAGCAGCTCTTGGGGAAAGCGGGGGGGTGATGAGACCCAGTACTTC | TRBV7-8 | TRBD2 | few | TRBJ2-5
CVISDSGNTIYF | TGTGTCATCAGTGATTCAGGAAACACCATATATTTT | TRBV10-3 | NA | many | TRBJ1-3
CASSVDPVGELFF | TGTGCCAGCAGCGTAGATCCAGTCGGGGAGCTGTTTTTT | TRBV9 | NA | many | TRBJ2-2
CASSQVTGGRTEAFF | TGCGCCAGCAGCCAAGTTACGGGGGGGCGCACTGAAGCTTTCTTT | TRBV4-1 | NA | NA | TRBJ1-1
CASSFVGQLNTEAFF | TGTGCCAGCAGCTTTGTGGGACAGTTAAACACTGAAGCTTTCTTT | TRBV7-2 | TRBD1 | NA | TRBJ1-1
CASSLVVGGEQYF | TGTGCCAGCAGCTTAGTGGTAGGGGGTGAGCAGTACTTC | TRBV7-2 | NA | NA | TRBJ2-7
CASTKTSNYGYTF | TGTGCCAGCACCAAGACATCTAACTATGGCTACACCTTC | TRBV2 | NA | many | TRBJ1-2
CASSLLFAAGAYEQYF | TGTGCCAGCAGCTTGTTATTCGCGGCAGGGGCCTACGAGCAGTACTTC | TRBV5-6 | NA | NA | TRBJ2-7